A single sample gave rise to the 5 T cell receptor beta chains below, sequenced in a study of T cells in Graves' hyperthyroidism and ophthalmopathy. TCR beta CDR3 region amplification was performed from RNA transcripts. Researchers ran a first-round RT-PCR on the TCR CDR3 using the HTBI primer set. Each CDR3 protein gets one entry after TCRdb re-called the multiplex PCR reads with MiXCR. Altogether about 640,000 distinct CDR3 sequences are present, 20% being singletons, with the ten largest covering approximately 30%. Input material: blood. All receptors come from a man aged 25-45 years with Graves' ophthalmopathy.

This clonotype was recorded at least ten times. CDR3 amino acids: CASSYTGTSVREQFF. CDR3 coding DNA: TGTGCCAGCAGCTACACCGGGACTAGCGTTAGGGAGCAGTTCTTC. This rearrangement joins TRBV11-2 to TRBJ2-1, with 10 nucleotides matching TRBD2. The germline V gene has CDR1 SGHAT and CDR2 FQNNGV. Trimming removed 4 bases from V and 10 bases from J; junction bases left unmatched: 10. This CDR3 has 15 amino acids.

CDR3 amino acids: CASSKRDTQYF. The CDR3, as DNA: TGTGCCAGCAGCAAGCGGGATACGCAGTATTTT. This rearrangement joins TRBV2 to TRBJ2-3, with a possible D match to TRBD2 (5 bases). Trimming took off 6 bases at V and 6 bases at J, with 7 bases between the two ends. In germline, CDR1 is SNHLY, CDR2 FYNNEI. The CDR3 is 11 residues long.

The rearrangement links TRBV7-2 to TRBJ2-7; 15 bases are shared with TRBD2. This CDR3 is built from 16 residues. The V segment lost 5 bases and the J segment 4 bases; nucleotides outside the gene matches: 6. The germline V gene encodes CDR1 SGHTA and CDR2 FQGNSA. CDR3 sequence reads: CASSLSGTSGRYEQYF. For the CDR3, the DNA is TGTGCCAGCAGCCTATCCGGGACTAGCGGGAGGTACGAGCAGTACTTC.

V and J are TRBV20-1 and TRBJ2-3, with 14 bases matching TRBD2. Germline assignment: CDR1 DFQATT and CDR2 SNEGSKA (reference sequence). The CDR3 is made up of 15 amino acids. Germline trimming cut 5 bases from V and 4 bases from J; bases unmatched to any gene: 5. The CDR3: CSAPPTSGRADTQYF. The DNA of the CDR3 is TGCAGTGCTCCACCGACTAGCGGGAGGGCAGATACGCAGTATTTT.

The sample holds a few counts of this clonotype. The V and J genes are TRBV3-1 and TRBJ2-3, with 10 bases identical to TRBD1. With V trimmed by 3 bases and J by 2 bases, 5 bases remained unmatched. The germline gives CDR1 LGHDT, CDR2 YNNKEL (reference sequence). CDR3 size: 16 residues. The CDR3 nucleotides are TGTGCCAGCAGCCAGCGGGACAGGGGATTCACAGATACGCAGTATTTT. It encodes CASSQRDRGFTDTQYF.